Reported below is one T cell receptor (beta chain). The CDR3 has 15 residues. V shed 7 bases and J 3 bases; nucleotides not matched to a gene: 11. Germline values: CDR1 SNHLY, CDR2 FYNNEI. The sample originates from a study of shared clonotypes between healthy human individuals. Running of the assay took place at deep level. The assay was immunoSEQ multiplex PCR, and TCRdb's table has in-frame clones only and misses some. The sample includes over a million clones, approximately 96% of them seen just once. The sequencing input was naive CD4+ T cells sorted from blood. The subset: CD45RA+ positively selected. The rearrangement links TRBV2 to TRBJ1-2, with TRBD1 matching 7 bases. This clonotype was sampled from a man aged 25-40 years in good health. In DNA form, the CDR3 reads TGTGCCAGCAATAAACAGGGGCGGGTTGACTATGGCTACACCTTC. Translated: CASNKQGRVDYGYTF.